This T cell receptor (beta chain) was recovered during a study of blood T cell repertoires in COVID-19. Study background: Samples of COVID-19 (acute and convalescent) were obtained from the United States, Italy and Spain. PBMCs, B-cell-depleted T cells, or T cells were the source of the cDNA or gDNA that made up the material.

Looked up from germline, CDR1 is LGHNA and CDR2 is YSLEER. CDR3 length: 15 amino acids. With 0 bases removed from V and 6 bases from J, the gap between germline ends came to 12 bases. Generated by immunoSEQ multiplex PCR, the TCRdb table keeps only in-frame clones and is missing some. The sample yields nearly 35,000 clones, roughly 85% seen once. What was sequenced was peripheral blood. The sequence came from a human donor with acute or convalescent COVID-19. The donor label of this sample is uncertain. The rearrangement links TRBV4-3 to TRBJ2-1; D remains ambiguous. The CDR3 protein is CASSQDRWAGNEQFF. CDR3 DNA: TGCGCCAGCAGCCAAGATAGGTGGGCAGGCAATGAGCAGTTCTTC.